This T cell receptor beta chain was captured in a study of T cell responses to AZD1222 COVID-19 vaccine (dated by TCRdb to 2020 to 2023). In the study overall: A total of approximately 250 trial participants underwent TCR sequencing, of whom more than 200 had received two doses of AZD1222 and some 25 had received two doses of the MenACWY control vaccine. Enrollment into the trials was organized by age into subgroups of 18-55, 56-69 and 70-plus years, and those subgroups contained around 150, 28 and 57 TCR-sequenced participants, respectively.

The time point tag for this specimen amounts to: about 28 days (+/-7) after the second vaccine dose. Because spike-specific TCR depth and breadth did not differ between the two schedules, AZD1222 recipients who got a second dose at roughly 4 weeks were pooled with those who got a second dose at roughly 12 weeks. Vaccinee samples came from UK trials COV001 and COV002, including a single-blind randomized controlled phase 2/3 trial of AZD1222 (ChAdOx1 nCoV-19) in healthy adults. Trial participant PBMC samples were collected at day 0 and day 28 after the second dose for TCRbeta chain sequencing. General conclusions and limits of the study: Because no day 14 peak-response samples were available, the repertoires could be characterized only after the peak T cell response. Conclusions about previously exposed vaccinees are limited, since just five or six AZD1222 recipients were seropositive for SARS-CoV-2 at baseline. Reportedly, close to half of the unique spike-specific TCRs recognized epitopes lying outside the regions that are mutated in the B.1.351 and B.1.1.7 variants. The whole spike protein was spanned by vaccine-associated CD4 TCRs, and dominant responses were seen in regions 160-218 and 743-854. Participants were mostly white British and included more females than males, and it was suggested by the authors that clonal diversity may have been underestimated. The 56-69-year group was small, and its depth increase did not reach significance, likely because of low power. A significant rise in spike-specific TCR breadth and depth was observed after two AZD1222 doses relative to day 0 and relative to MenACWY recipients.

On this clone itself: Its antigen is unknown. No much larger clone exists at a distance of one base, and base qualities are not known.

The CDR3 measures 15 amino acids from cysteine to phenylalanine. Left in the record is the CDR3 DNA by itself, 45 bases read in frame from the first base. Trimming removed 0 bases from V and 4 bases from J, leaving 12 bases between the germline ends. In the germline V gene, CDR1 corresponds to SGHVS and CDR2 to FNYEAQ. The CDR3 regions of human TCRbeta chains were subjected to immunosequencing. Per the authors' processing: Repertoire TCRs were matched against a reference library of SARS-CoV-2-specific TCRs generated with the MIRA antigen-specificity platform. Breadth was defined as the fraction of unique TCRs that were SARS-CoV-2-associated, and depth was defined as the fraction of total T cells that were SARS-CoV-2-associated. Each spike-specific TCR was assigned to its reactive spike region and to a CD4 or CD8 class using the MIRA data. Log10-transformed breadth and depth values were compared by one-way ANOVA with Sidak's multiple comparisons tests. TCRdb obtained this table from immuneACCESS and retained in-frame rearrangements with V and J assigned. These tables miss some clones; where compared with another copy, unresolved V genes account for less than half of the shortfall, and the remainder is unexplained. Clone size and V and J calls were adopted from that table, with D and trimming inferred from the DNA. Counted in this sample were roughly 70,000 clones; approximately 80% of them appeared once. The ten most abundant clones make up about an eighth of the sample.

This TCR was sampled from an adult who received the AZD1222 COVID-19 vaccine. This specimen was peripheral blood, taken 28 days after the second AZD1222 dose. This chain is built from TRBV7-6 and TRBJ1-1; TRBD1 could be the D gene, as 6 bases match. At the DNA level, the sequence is TGTGCCAGCAGCTTAGCCGGGGGCGAGGGCACTGAAGCTTTCTTT. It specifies CASSLAGGEGTEAFF.